This is a list of T cell receptor beta chains from one sample in a study of blood T cell repertoires in COVID-19. TCRdb's table, derived via immunoSEQ multiplex PCR, lists solely in-frame clones and lacks some. The data show more than 80,000 clones, with roughly nine tenths seen just once and about 1.6% held by the top ten. Sequencing input: peripheral blood. These receptors originate from a human donor with active COVID-19. The donor label of this sample is uncertain. The CDR3 runs from the conserved cysteine through the conserved F or W. A D gene is named only where the DNA matches it firmly.

j_call	d_call	v_call	cdr3_nt	cdr3_aa
TRBJ2-1	TRBD1	TRBV11-2	TGTGCCAGCAGCTTTTCCGGGACAGGGTTTCGCAATGAGCAGTTCTTC	CASSFSGTGFRNEQFF
TRBJ2-3	-	TRBV3-1/TRBV3-2	TGTGCCAGGATCCCGGGGAGCACAGATACGCAGTATTTT	CARIPGSTDTQYF
TRBJ2-5	-	TRBV5-1	TGCGCCAGCAGCTATAGAGGCGAGACCCAGTACTTC	CASSYRGETQYF
TRBJ1-1	TRBD1	TRBV5-1	TGCGCCAGCAGCCCGGGGACAGGGGTGGGAGACACTGAAGCTTTCTTT	CASSPGTGVGDTEAFF
TRBJ2-2	TRBD2	TRBV5-4	TGTGCCAGCAGCTTGGACCGGGGGGGCGCCGGGGAGCTGTTTTTT	CASSLDRGGAGELFF
TRBJ2-7	TRBD2	TRBV9	TGTGCCAGCAGCGTAGGGGGGGGTAACTCCTACGAGCAGTACTTC	CASSVGGGNSYEQYF
TRBJ2-7	-	TRBV4-1	TGCGCCAGCAGCCAAGGCACTTCCTACGAGCAGTACTTC	CASSQGTSYEQYF
TRBJ2-3	TRBD1	TRBV5-1	TGCGCCAGCAGCTTAGGATGGGACAGCCAGGACACAGATACGCAGTATTTT	CASSLGWDSQDTDTQYF
TRBJ1-2	-	TRBV20-1	TGCAGTCCGCGCGGGCCTGGCTACACCTTC	CSPRGPGYTF
TRBJ2-7	-	TRBV21-1	TGTGCCAGCAGCAAAGCGCTGGGACAGGGACTATACGAGCAGTACTTC	CASSKALGQGLYEQYF
TRBJ1-2	-	TRBV6-1	TGTGCCAGCAGTGAAGCTCGGGGGAATCCCTATGGCTACACCTTC	CASSEARGNPYGYTF